These 28 T cell receptor beta chains came from one sample sequenced in a study of blood T cells in healthy people across ages. The authors ran a second PCR of 7 to 11 cycles using a sample-barcoded 5' primer and a J-beta primer mix. TCRdb independently ran MiXCR on the 5' RACE reads; one entry per CDR3 protein. The sample holds approximately 680,000 distinct CDR3 sequences; roughly 32% are singletons and the top ten take roughly 15%. Sequencing was carried out using blood. All receptors come from a woman of 80 years or more in good health.

The table lists this clonotype with many counts. This rearrangement joins TRBV29-1 to TRBJ2-7, with unresolved D. This CDR3 is built from 12 residues. Germline assignment: CDR1 SQVTM and CDR2 ANQGSEA. Trimming shortened V by 4 bases and J by 2 bases, and 9 bases separated the two germline ends. CDR3: CSVALDTYEQYF. Here the CDR3 DNA reads TGCAGCGTTGCCCTGGATACCTACGAGCAGTACTTC.

This clonotype turned up a few times. V usage is TRBV21-1 and J usage is TRBJ1-5; the table's D gene call, TRBD1, was not cross checked with the DNA. TRBV21-1 is a documented pseudogene. The CDR3 totals 18 residues. CDR3: CASSKRAREGGSNQPQHF. The CDR3 DNA is TGTGCCAGCAGCAAACGGGCGAGAGAGGGTGGGAGCAATCAGCCCCAGCATTTT.

The chain links TRBV6-2 or TRBV6-3 to TRBJ2-4; D gene ambiguous. Germline V gives CDR1 MNHEY, CDR2 SVGEGT. The CDR3 consists of 13 residues. V was shortened by 0 bases and J by 10 bases, with 10 bases between the two germline ends. This chain's CDR3 is CASSYSNVIIQYF. Written as DNA, the CDR3 is TGTGCCAGCAGTTACTCGAACGTAATTATTCAGTACTTC.

This clonotype was counted between two and nine times. V and J are TRBV12-3 or TRBV12-4 and TRBJ1-1; D not resolved. This CDR3 is 14 amino acids long. The ends were cut back, 5 bases at V and 1 base at J, with 11 bases in the middle. The CDR3, as DNA: TGTGCCAGCAGTCCCTGGGTGGAGAACACTGAAGCTTTCTTT. Translating gives CASSPWVENTEAFF.

There are many counts of this clonotype. The chain employs TRBV3-1 and TRBJ2-1; D remains unclear. The CDR3 runs to 13 residues. The V and J ends lost 2 bases and 12 bases respectively, with 14 bases between them. Germline loops: CDR1 LGHDT, CDR2 YNNKEL (reference sequence). DNA of the CDR3: TGTGCCAGCAGCCAACAACGACATCATGGGCAGTTCTTC. Its protein is CASSQQRHHGQFF.

This clonotype was seen many times. The chain combines TRBV20-1 with TRBJ2-1; D perhaps matches TRBD1 (6 bases). The germline V gene has CDR1 DFQATT and CDR2 SNEGSKA (reference sequence). V was clipped by 5 bases and J by 0 bases, with 14 bases between them. The CDR3 sequence is 15 residues long. The CDR3 coding sequence is TGCAGTGCTCATCCAGGGGAGAGCTCCTACAATGAGCAGTTCTTC. Its translation: CSAHPGESSYNEQFF.

This chain joins TRBV20-1 and TRBJ1-2; D unclear. CDR1 DFQATT and CDR2 SNEGSKA come from the germline V gene (reference sequence). The CDR3 covers 12 residues. V lost 6 bases and J 5 bases, leaving 13 bases between the germline ends. CDR3 region: CSATRPPYGYTF. The CDR3 bases are TGCAGTGCCACCCGACCCCCATATGGCTACACCTTC.

This clonotype was detected ten times or more. The chain has TRBV9 and TRBJ2-5, with TRBD2 matching over 13 bases. Germline assignment: CDR1 SGDLS and CDR2 YYNGEE. This CDR3 is built from 17 residues. The junction had 4 bases not matched to a gene; V was cut back by 0 bases and J by 2 bases. For the CDR3, the DNA is TGTGCCAGCAGCGTAGGGACTAGCGGGGGAGTTCAAGAGACCCAGTACTTC. Protein sequence: CASSVGTSGGVQETQYF.

This rearrangement joins TRBV29-1 to TRBJ2-3; 9 bases agree with TRBD2. The V gene end was trimmed by 6 bases and the J gene end by 2 bases; junction bases not matched to a gene: 15. The CDR3 length is 17 residues. The germline V gene encodes CDR1 SQVTM and CDR2 ANQGSEA. In nucleotides, the CDR3 is TGCAGCGTCGAGGGGCTACTAGCGGGCCCCTCCACAGATACGCAGTATTTT. It specifies CSVEGLLAGPSTDTQYF.

This clonotype appeared many times. The J gene is TRBJ1-2, the V gene TRBV6-6; no definite D call. This CDR3 comprises 12 residues. Deletions cut 2 bases from V and 8 bases from J, with 9 bases between. The V gene's germline CDR1 is MNHNY and CDR2 SVGAGI (reference sequence). The CDR3: CASSYEGKGYTF. The CDR3 bases are TGTGCCAGCAGTTACGAAGGGAAAGGCTACACCTTC.

This clonotype was recorded many times. The chain recombines TRBV7-2 with TRBJ1-2, with D uncertain. CDR1 and CDR2 (germline): SGHTA, FQGNSA. This CDR3 contains 16 residues. The V end lost 4 bases, the J end lost 0 bases, and 15 bases lay between the germline ends. CDR3 coding DNA: TGTGCCAGCAGCTCATATCTAAGGGCCTCTAACTATGGCTACACCTTC. Amino acids: CASSSYLRASNYGYTF.

This clonotype occurred many times. The CDR3 DNA follows: TGCGCCAGCAGCCAAGCCCGGGGTAGCGGGGGGGCCGAGGAGACCCAGTACTTC. This gives the protein CASSQARGSGGAEETQYF. J is TRBJ2-5 and V is TRBV4-1; 11 positions agree with TRBD2. The length of the CDR3 is 18 residues. Trimming cost V 1 base and J 5 bases; bases outside gene matches: 12. Per the germline V gene, CDR1 is MGHRA and CDR2 is YSYEKL.

The chain is built from TRBV4-3 and TRBJ2-3; D not certain. This CDR3 region has 13 residues. CDR1 is LGHNA and CDR2 is YSLEER in the germline V gene. V was clipped by 5 bases and J by 5 bases, with 11 bases between them. DNA of the CDR3: TGCGCCAGCAGCAACAGAGGATTAGATACGCAGTATTTT. It yields the protein CASSNRGLDTQYF.

The table lists this clonotype with many counts. This rearrangement joins TRBV4-3 to TRBJ2-5; D might be TRBD1 (6 bases). Trimming left V 1 base short and J 7 bases short, with 13 bases between. The CDR3 totals 14 residues. Germline V gene data show CDR1 as LGHNA and CDR2 as YSLEER. The DNA of the CDR3 is TGCGCCAGCAGCCAAGGCCCACAGGGTTCGACCCAGTACTTC. Amino acid sequence: CASSQGPQGSTQYF.

This clonotype occurred many times. This chain uses TRBV5-1 with TRBJ2-2; D is uncertain. The CDR3 loop spans 14 amino acids. CDR1 is SGHRS and CDR2 is YFSETQ in the germline V gene. V lost 4 bases and J lost 4, with 11 bases in between. The DNA for the CDR3 is TGCGCCAGCAGCCCCGCCCTGGGCACCGGGGAGCTGTTTTTT. Translating it yields CASSPALGTGELFF.

J is TRBJ1-1 and V is TRBV28; D is possibly TRBD1 (5 bases). The CDR3 has 15 amino acids. From germline, CDR1 is MDHEN and CDR2 SYDVKM. Between the trimmed V and J ends, which lost 10 bases and 2 bases, there was a span of 20 bases. CDR3 DNA sequence: TGTGCCACCACAATATTCTCGGGGCCAAACACTGAAGCTTTCTTT. Translating gives CATTIFSGPNTEAFF. The full variable domain, its missing parts supplied by reference TRBV28 and TRBJ1-1, is DVKVTQSSRYLVKRTGEKVFLECVQDMDHENMFWYRQDPGLGLRLIYFSYDVKMKEKGDIPEGYSVSREKKERFSLILESASTNQTSMYLCATTIFSGPNTEAFFGQGTRLTVV.

The chain recombines TRBV18 with TRBJ1-5; the D gene is possibly TRBD1 (6 bases). CDR1 and CDR2 from the germline V gene are KGHSH and LQKENI. The V gene lost 3 bases and the J gene lost 3 bases, with 12 bases spanning the gap. This CDR3 contains 15 residues. The CDR3, as DNA: TGTGCCAGCTCACCCCCCAGGGGAGACAATCAGCCCCAGCATTTT. The encoded protein is CASSPPRGDNQPQHF.

This chain joins TRBV20-1 and TRBJ2-5; 11 nucleotides align to TRBD2. The CDR3 extends over 16 amino acids. The germline V gene has CDR1 DFQATT and CDR2 SNEGSKA (reference sequence). The V and J ends lost 0 bases and 5 bases, in that order; junction bases with no gene match: 8. The CDR3: CSARDQASGGIETQYF. CDR3 coding DNA: TGCAGTGCTAGAGATCAGGCTAGCGGGGGGATCGAGACCCAGTACTTC.

With regard to this clonotype: With a much larger clone just one base away, this may be a read error. This sequence joins TRBV2 and TRBJ2-5; D is perhaps TRBD2 (5 bases). With the DNA end fitting TRBJ2-7 better, the J assignment may be wrong. The CDR3 sequence is 14 residues long. Germline assignment: CDR1 SNHLY and CDR2 FYNNEI. The CDR3, as DNA: TGTGCCAGCGGACCGGGCTTAGAAGGGAGCGAGCAGTACTTC. Translated, it gives CASGPGLEGSEQYF.

This clonotype was observed once. This chain joins TRBV6-5 and TRBJ2-7, with TRBD2 matching over 7 bases. The J call is doubtful: the DNA matches TRBJ2-5 better. The germline V gene encodes CDR1 MNHEY and CDR2 SVGAGI. The CDR3 is 15 amino acids. CDR3 coding DNA: TGTGCCAGCAGTTACTCCGGACTAGGAGAAGAGACCCAGTACTTC. Amino acid sequence: CASSYSGLGEETQYF.

To note about this clonotype: The conserved closing phenylalanine or tryptophan is absent in this CDR3, likely reflecting a read error. The DNA is left out, because the CDR3 cannot be placed on it with certainty; the CDR3 is given as TCRdb lists it. This chain joins TRBV7-2 and TRBJ2-5; the table assigns TRBD1, which was not confirmed against the DNA. The germline V gene encodes CDR1 SGHTA and CDR2 FQGNSA. From its first to its last residue, the CDR3 has 14 amino acids. The CDR3 here is CASTLGGGGYTFGS.

This clonotype showed up many times. The chain joins TRBV7-2 to TRBJ1-2; no firm D call. From germline, CDR1 is SGHTA and CDR2 FQGNSA. CDR3 size: 13 residues. The germline V and J ends were trimmed by 4 bases and 4 bases, with 10 bases remaining between them. CDR3 region: CASSSGGVYGYTF. Here the CDR3 DNA reads TGTGCCAGCAGCTCCGGCGGGGTCTATGGCTACACCTTC.

At least ten counts were recorded for this clonotype. The chain carries TRBV5-4 and TRBJ1-2, with D hard to call. The CDR3 contains 14 residues. V was trimmed by 2 bases and J by 0 bases, leaving 8 bases between them. The germline V gene has CDR1 SGHNT and CDR2 YYREEE (reference sequence). In DNA, the CDR3 is TGTGCCAGCAGCTTCCGGGGAGCTAACTATGGCTACACCTTC. Protein sequence: CASSFRGANYGYTF.

This clonotype was detected ten times or more. V and J are TRBV5-5 and TRBJ1-4; unclear D gene. The ends were cut back, 4 bases at V and 2 bases at J, with 12 bases in the middle. This CDR3 has 15 residues. Germline V gene lookup returns CDR1 SGHKS and CDR2 YYEKEE (reference sequence). DNA of the CDR3: TGTGCCAGCAGCAAACGTGCGGGGACTAATGAAAAACTGTTTTTT. Protein sequence: CASSKRAGTNEKLFF.

This clonotype was recorded once. The chain uses TRBV12-3 or TRBV12-4 and TRBJ2-5, with D possibly matching TRBD1 (5 bases). The better agreement between TRBJ2-7 and the DNA end casts doubt on the J call. CDR3 size: 12 residues. CDR3 coding DNA: TGTGCCAGCAGTCCAACAGGCTTCGAGCAGTACTTC. Translating gives CASSPTGFEQYF.

Notes on this clonotype: Given a much more abundant clone one base away, this may be a read error. This chain joins TRBV10-3 and TRBJ2-1; 10 positions match TRBD2. The better agreement between TRBJ2-7 and the DNA end casts doubt on the J call. The germline gives CDR1 ENHRY, CDR2 SYGVKD. The CDR3 extends over 15 amino acids. For the CDR3, the DNA is TGTGCCACCGGCGGCCAGCGGGGGGGAGACAATGAGCAGTACTTC. Encoded protein: CATGGQRGGDNEQYF.

This clonotype was observed many times. The V gene is TRBV6-2 or TRBV6-3, the J gene TRBJ1-1, with D tentatively TRBD1 (5 bases). The CDR3 runs to 14 residues. The V and J ends lost 6 bases and 4 bases respectively, with 15 bases between them. The germline V gene has CDR1 MNHEY and CDR2 SVGEGT. CDR3 region: CASSLKGTGTEAFF. CDR3 sequence (DNA): TGTGCCAGCAGCCTGAAAGGCACAGGCACTGAAGCTTTCTTT.

This clonotype was recorded many times. The chain recombines TRBV7-3 with TRBJ2-5; 11 nucleotides match TRBD2. Looked up from germline, CDR1 is SGHTA and CDR2 is FQGTGA. The CDR3 totals 15 residues. The V gene end was trimmed by 2 bases and the J gene end by 6 bases; junction bases not matched to a gene: 5. CDR3 coding DNA: TGTGCCAGCAGCTTAGAGATAGCGGGGGGGCAGACCCAGTACTTC. Translated, it gives CASSLEIAGGQTQYF.